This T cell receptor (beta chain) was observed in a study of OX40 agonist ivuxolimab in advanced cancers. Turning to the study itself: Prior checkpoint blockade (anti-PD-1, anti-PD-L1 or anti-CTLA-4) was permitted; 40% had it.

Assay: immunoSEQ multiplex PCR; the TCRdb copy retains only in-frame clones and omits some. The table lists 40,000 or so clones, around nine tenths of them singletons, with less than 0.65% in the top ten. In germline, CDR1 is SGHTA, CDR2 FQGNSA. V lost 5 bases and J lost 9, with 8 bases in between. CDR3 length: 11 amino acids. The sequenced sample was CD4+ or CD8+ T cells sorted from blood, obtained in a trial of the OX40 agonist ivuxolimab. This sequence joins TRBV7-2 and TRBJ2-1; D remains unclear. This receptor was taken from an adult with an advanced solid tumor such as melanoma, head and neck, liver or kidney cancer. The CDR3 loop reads CASSESSEQFF. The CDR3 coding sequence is TGTGCCAGCAGCGAAAGTAGTGAGCAGTTCTTC.